One and the same sample provided the 8 T cell receptor beta chains below, sequenced in a study of T cell repertoires in cytomegalovirus infection. TCRdb re-called the reads with MiXCR, one entry per CDR3 protein. Among hundreds of thousands of distinct CDR3 sequences listed, approximately 24% were seen once. Sequenced: CD8+ T cells from PBMCs. These TCRs come from a human donor in good health (CMV status not recorded). Some clones in this sample may be carry-over from other donors' samples.

This clonotype has more than one count but fewer than ten. The chain couples TRBV6-4 to TRBJ1-5; TRBD1 might be the D (5 bases). This CDR3 contains 15 residues. V was pared by 2 bases and J by 1 base, with 9 bases between. Germline V gene sequence: CDR1 MRHNA, CDR2 SNTAGT. The CDR3 DNA reads as TGTGCCAGCAGTGACGAGGGGAGAAGCAATCAGCCCCAGCATTTT. This gives the protein CASSDEGRSNQPQHF.

Comment on this clonotype: This may be a read error, as it is one base from a much larger clone. The rearrangement uses TRBV7-2 and TRBJ1-1; 11 bases fit TRBD1. Germline values: CDR1 SGHTA, CDR2 FQGNSA. This CDR3 has 14 residues. CDR3 amino acids: CVSRDRGFGTEAFF. The CDR3 nucleotides are TGTGTCAGCAGGGACAGGGGGTTTGGCACTGAAGCTTTCTTT.

A few counts support this clonotype. The chain couples TRBV29-1 to TRBJ2-1; 8 nucleotides match TRBD1. Germline CDR1 reads SQVTM; CDR2 reads ANQGSEA. After removal of 7 bases from V and 3 bases from J, the junction contained 8 bases not matched to a gene. The CDR3 length is 14 residues. This CDR3 reads CSAKDRVRYNEQFF. In DNA form, the CDR3 reads TGCAGCGCTAAGGACAGGGTGCGCTACAATGAGCAGTTCTTC.

With regard to this clonotype: The germline gene is not matched at one end of the junction; a read error may be the cause. The chain joins TRBV19 to TRBJ1-1; D is unclear. This CDR3 is 13 amino acids long. Looked up from germline, CDR1 is LNHDA and CDR2 is SQIVND (reference sequence). The CDR3 DNA follows: TGTGCCAGCTCCTGGGGAATGAACACTAAAGCTTTCTTT. Translation gives CASSWGMNTKAFF.

A word on this clonotype: Just one base apart from a much larger clone, this may be a read error. This chain links TRBV7-6 with TRBJ1-1; 7 nucleotides line up with TRBD1. The CDR3 contains 18 residues. Germline V lookup: CDR1 SGHVS, CDR2 FNYEAQ. CDR3 sequence: CAGSLPRLGTDPNTEAFF. In DNA, the CDR3 is TGTGCTGGCAGCCTCCCTCGTCTGGGGACAGACCCGAACACTGAAGCTTTCTTT.

With regard to this clonotype: A much larger clone lies one base from this, so it may be a read error. V gene TRBV7-6 combines with J gene TRBJ1-1, with D perhaps TRBD1 (6 bases). The CDR3 consists of 12 residues. Germline CDR1 and CDR2: SGHVS and FNYEAQ. Here the CDR3 DNA reads TGTGTCAGCGAGAGGGGGAGAACTGAAGCTTTCTTT. Translated, it gives CVSERGRTEAFF.

This clonotype has only a few counts. The chain couples TRBV20-1 to TRBJ2-5, with D perhaps TRBD2 (5 bases). Per the germline V gene, CDR1 is DFQATT and CDR2 is SNEGSKA (reference sequence). The germline V and J ends were trimmed by 3 bases and 0 bases, with 14 bases remaining between them. There are 15 residues in the CDR3. This chain's CDR3 is CSARGDYRDQETQYF. CDR3 in DNA: TGCAGTGCTAGGGGAGATTACAGAGACCAAGAGACCCAGTACTTC.

This clonotype was observed at least ten times. The chain recombines TRBV7-6 with TRBJ1-2, with 7 positions matching TRBD1. V shed 3 bases, J shed 5 bases, and the junction held 6 bases outside the gene matches. CDR3 size: 14 residues. Germline-derived CDR1 and CDR2 are SGHVS and FNYEAQ. For the CDR3, the DNA is TGTGCCAGCAGCTTGTATCAGGGGGATTATGGCTACACCTTC. It translates to CASSLYQGDYGYTF.